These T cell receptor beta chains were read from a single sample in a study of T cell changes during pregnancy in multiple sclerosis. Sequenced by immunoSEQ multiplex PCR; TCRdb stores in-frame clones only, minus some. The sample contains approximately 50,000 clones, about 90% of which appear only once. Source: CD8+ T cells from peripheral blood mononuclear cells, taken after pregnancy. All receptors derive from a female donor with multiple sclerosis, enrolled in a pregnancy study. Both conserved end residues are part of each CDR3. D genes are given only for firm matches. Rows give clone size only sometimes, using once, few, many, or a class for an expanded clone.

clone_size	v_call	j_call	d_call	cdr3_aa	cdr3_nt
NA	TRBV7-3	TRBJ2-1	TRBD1	CASSSQGPLNNEQFF	TGTGCCAGCAGTTCACAGGGGCCCCTGAATAATGAGCAGTTCTTC
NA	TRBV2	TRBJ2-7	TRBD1	CASDRGSYEQYF	TGTGCCAGCGACAGGGGCTCCTACGAGCAGTACTTC
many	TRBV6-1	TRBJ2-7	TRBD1	CASSEGTGGSYEQYF	TGTGCCAGCAGTGAGGGGACAGGGGGATCCTACGAGCAGTACTTC
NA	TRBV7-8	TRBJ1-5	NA	CASSPDRLNQPQHF	TGTGCCAGCAGCCCAGACAGGCTTAATCAGCCCCAGCATTTT
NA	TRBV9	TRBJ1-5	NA	CASSPGHINQPQHF	TGTGCCAGCAGCCCTGGGCACATCAATCAGCCCCAGCATTTT
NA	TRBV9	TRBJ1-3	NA	CASSTTGLPGNTIYF	TGTGCCAGCAGCACAACAGGGCTTCCCGGAAACACCATATATTTT
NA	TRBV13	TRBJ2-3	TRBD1	CASSLGRGQGVGNTQYF	TGTGCCAGCAGCTTGGGTCGGGGACAGGGAGTCGGAAATACGCAGTATTTT
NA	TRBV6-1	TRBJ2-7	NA	CASSDGLDYEQYF	TGTGCCAGCAGTGACGGACTGGACTACGAGCAGTACTTC
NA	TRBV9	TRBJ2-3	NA	CASSVARVSTDTQYF	TGTGCCAGCAGCGTAGCCAGGGTTAGCACAGATACGCAGTATTTT
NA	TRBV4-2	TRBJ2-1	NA	CASSPELREAYNEQFF	TGTGCCAGCAGCCCCGAACTCCGCGAGGCCTACAATGAGCAGTTCTTC
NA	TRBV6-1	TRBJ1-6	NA	CASSEVGQPSSYNSPLHF	TGTGCCAGCAGTGAAGTCGGACAGCCAAGCTCCTATAATTCACCCCTCCACTTT
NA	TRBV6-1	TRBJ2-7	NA	CASLYGYEQYF	TGTGCCAGCCTCTATGGTTACGAGCAGTACTTC
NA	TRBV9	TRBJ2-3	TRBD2	CASSVGGGGTDTQYF	TGTGCCAGCAGCGTAGGTGGGGGGGGCACAGATACGCAGTATTTT
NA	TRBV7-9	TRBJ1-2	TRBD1	CASSSGQGIYGYTF	TGTGCCAGCAGCTCGGGACAGGGGATCTATGGCTACACCTTC
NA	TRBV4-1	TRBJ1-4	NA	CASSQAGANEKLFF	TGCGCCAGCAGCCAAGCCGGGGCTAATGAAAAACTGTTTTTT
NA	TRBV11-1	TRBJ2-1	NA	CASSPRRDEQFF	TGTGCCAGCAGCCCTCGGAGGGATGAGCAGTTCTTC
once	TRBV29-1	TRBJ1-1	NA	CSAGGDAPEAFF	TGCAGCGCCGGGGGGGACGCCCCTGAAGCTTTCTTT
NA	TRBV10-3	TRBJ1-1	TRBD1	CAIMADRGLDTEAFF	TGTGCCATCATGGCCGACAGGGGCTTAGACACTGAAGCTTTCTTT